This is a list of T cell receptor beta chains from one sample in a study of molecular identifiers for immune sequencing clone quantification. TCRdb re-analysed the PCR reads in MiXCR, keeping a single row per CDR3 protein. The sample has over 600,000 distinct CDR3 sequences; just under 20% are singletons. Sequencing was carried out using naive CD8+ T cells from blood, with Jurkat cell RNA spiked in. The receptors stem from a human donor in good health. Some libraries in this study had Jurkat cell RNA spiked in. CDR3s include the opening cysteine and the closing phenylalanine or tryptophan. The order of the fields is clone size, D gene, J gene, V gene, CDR3 protein, CDR3 DNA. A D gene is named only where the DNA matches it firmly. Clone size appears in some rows only: once, few, many, or a class for an expanded clone.

>.|.|TRBJ2-2|TRBV6-6
CASSSTGGWNTGELFF
TGTGCCAGCAGTAGCACCGGGGGCTGGAACACCGGGGAGCTGTTTTTT
>many|.|TRBJ2-1|TRBV4-3
CASSQDLSGAYNEQFF
TGCGCCAGCAGCCAAGATCTGAGCGGAGCCTACAATGAGCAGTTCTTC
>few|.|TRBJ2-7|TRBV6-5
CASSHGPTYEQYF
TGTGCCAGCAGTCACGGGCCAACCTACGAGCAGTACTTC
>few|.|TRBJ2-1|TRBV4-1
CASSQGTELGGDNEQFF
TGCGCCAGCAGCCAAGGAACTGAGTTAGGGGGTGACAATGAGCAGTTCTTC
>many|.|TRBJ1-1|TRBV10-3
CAIKKDGLNTEAFF
TGTGCCATCAAAAAGGACGGCTTAAACACTGAAGCTTTCTTT
>few|TRBD2|TRBJ2-3|TRBV4-1
CASSHRSGTSGTDTQYF
TGCGCCAGCAGCCACAGATCCGGGACTAGCGGCACAGATACGCAGTATTTT
>many|.|TRBJ2-1|TRBV12-5
CASGPEGPRPRIF
TGTGCTAGTGGTCCCGAGGGACCCCGGCCCAGGATCTTC
>.|TRBD1|TRBJ1-2|TRBV12-3/TRBV12-4
CASSSGQASYGYTF
TGTGCCAGCAGTTCCGGACAGGCGAGCTATGGCTACACCTTC
>many|.|TRBJ2-7|TRBV7-8
CASSFPLGFGYEQYF
TGTGCCAGCAGCTTCCCCTTAGGGTTCGGGTACGAGCAGTACTTC
>many|TRBD1|TRBJ1-6|TRBV6-2/TRBV6-3
CASSSKDRGLNSPLHF
TGTGCCAGCAGTTCCAAGGACAGGGGCCTTAATTCACCCCTCCACTTT
>many|.|TRBJ2-1|TRBV7-6
CASSLSTSHEQFF
TGTGCCAGCAGCTTATCGACTAGTCATGAGCAGTTCTTC
>.|.|TRBJ1-4|TRBV6-5
CARWGGVHNNEKLFF
TGTGCCAGGTGGGGGGGGGTGCACAATAATGAAAAACTGTTTTTT
>many|.|TRBJ2-7|TRBV4-3
CASSQAPGQSYEQYF
TGCGCCAGCAGCCAAGCCCCGGGACAATCCTACGAGCAGTACTTC
>.|TRBD2|TRBJ2-3|TRBV20-1
CSAREWRGKGAQYF
TGCAGTGCTAGAGAGTGGCGGGGGAAAGGTGCGCAGTATTTT
>many|TRBD1|TRBJ2-7|TRBV7-2
CASSWDRGHEQYF
TGTGCCAGCAGCTGGGACAGGGGCCACGAGCAGTACTTC
>.|TRBD1|TRBJ1-5|TRBV4-1
CASSQVTGGEGDQPQHF
TGCGCCAGCAGCCAAGTTACAGGGGGCGAGGGCGATCAGCCCCAGCATTTT
>many|.|TRBJ2-7|TRBV7-9
CASSPNGHQAVDYEQYF
TGTGCCAGCAGCCCCAACGGTCATCAGGCGGTCGACTACGAGCAGTACTTC
>few|.|TRBJ1-4|TRBV28
CASSLGYGATNEKLFF
TGTGCCAGCAGTTTAGGGTACGGTGCAACTAATGAAAAACTGTTTTTT
>many|.|TRBJ2-7|TRBV4-1
CASSQDPSGVVYEQYF
TGCGCCAGCAGCCAAGATCCGTCAGGGGTGGTCTACGAGCAGTACTTC
>many|.|TRBJ2-5|TRBV12-3/TRBV12-4
CASSWDRETQYF
TGTGCCAGCAGTTGGGACCGAGAGACCCAGTACTTC
>many|TRBD2|TRBJ2-5|TRBV20-1
CSARRTSSDRETQYF
TGCAGTGCTAGAAGGACTAGCTCCGACCGAGAGACCCAGTACTTC
>.|TRBD2|TRBJ2-1|TRBV29-1
CGVRGRASEQFF
TGCGGCGTGCGGGGGAGGGCCAGTGAGCAGTTCTTC
>many|.|TRBJ2-7|TRBV21-1
CASSKGEDGPSYEQYF
TGTGCCAGCAGCAAAGGGGAGGACGGACCCTCCTACGAGCAGTACTTC
>many|TRBD1|TRBJ1-5|TRBV15
CATGQGRYSNQPQHF
TGTGCCACGGGACAGGGGCGATATAGCAATCAGCCCCAGCATTTT
>few|.|TRBJ2-5|TRBV1
CTSGRGQGKETQYF
TGCACCAGCGGAAGGGGACAGGGAAAAGAGACCCAGTACTTC
>few|TRBD1|TRBJ2-2|TRBV10-2
CASTGTGGFANTGELFF
TGCGCCAGCACCGGGACAGGGGGATTCGCGAACACCGGGGAGCTGTTTTTT
>.|TRBD1|TRBJ1-3|TRBV6-6
CASSPWTGGNTIYF
TGTGCCAGCAGTCCCTGGACAGGGGGTAACACCATATATTTT
>many|TRBD1|TRBJ2-7|TRBV14
CASSQVQGATYEQYF
TGTGCCAGCAGCCAAGTACAGGGGGCCACCTACGAGCAGTACTTC
>many|.|TRBJ2-7|TRBV6-5
CASSYEAGDYEQYF
TGTGCCAGCAGTTACGAAGCAGGGGACTACGAGCAGTACTTC
>.|.|TRBJ1-2|TRBV7-6
CASSLDLAAGFGCTF
TGTGCCAGCAGCTTAGATTTAGCGGCAGGGTTTGGCTGCACCTTC
>many|.|TRBJ2-1|TRBV11-2
CASSLGDNEQFF
TGTGCCAGCAGCTTAGGGGACAATGAGCAGTTCTTC
>many|TRBD2|TRBJ2-7|TRBV28
CASTVSGGPIGYEQYF
TGTGCCAGTACGGTGAGCGGGGGGCCGATTGGATACGAGCAGTACTTC
>many|.|TRBJ2-7|TRBV5-5
CASSLTGTGPYEQYF
TGTGCCAGCAGCTTGACCGGGACGGGGCCCTACGAGCAGTACTTC
>many|.|TRBJ2-7|TRBV21-1
CASSKGGSYEQYF
TGTGCCAGCAGCAAGGGTGGCTCCTACGAGCAGTACTTC
>many|.|TRBJ2-2|TRBV7-9
CASSLAVGELFF
TGTGCCAGCAGCTTAGCGGTCGGGGAGCTGTTTTTT
>many|TRBD1|TRBJ2-4|TRBV7-9
CASSPTTGRAKNIQYF
TGTGCCAGCAGCCCGACGACAGGGCGGGCCAAAAACATTCAGTACTTC
>few|TRBD2|TRBJ2-1|TRBV7-6
CASSLSSGVVFF
TGTGCCAGCAGCTTATCTAGCGGGGTGGTTTTCTTC
>.|.|TRBJ2-1|TRBV12-3/TRBV12-4
CASSRSGINEQFF
TGTGCCAGCAGCCGATCGGGAATCAATGAGCAGTTCTTC
>few|.|TRBJ2-2|TRBV5-1
CASSLAEGRTNTGELFF
TGCGCCAGCAGCTTGGCCGAAGGACGGACAAACACCGGGGAGCTGTTTTTT
>many|.|TRBJ2-2|TRBV4-3
CASSQDRNRGNTGELFF
TGCGCCAGCAGCCAAGATCGCAACCGGGGGAACACCGGGGAGCTGTTTTTT
>many|TRBD2|TRBJ2-3|TRBV7-9
CASSFGLAGTPDTQYF
TGTGCCAGCAGCTTTGGGTTAGCGGGGACCCCAGATACGCAGTATTTT
>many|.|TRBJ2-6|TRBV6-1
CASSESVGANVLTF
TGTGCCAGCAGTGAAAGTGTTGGGGCCAACGTCCTGACTTTC